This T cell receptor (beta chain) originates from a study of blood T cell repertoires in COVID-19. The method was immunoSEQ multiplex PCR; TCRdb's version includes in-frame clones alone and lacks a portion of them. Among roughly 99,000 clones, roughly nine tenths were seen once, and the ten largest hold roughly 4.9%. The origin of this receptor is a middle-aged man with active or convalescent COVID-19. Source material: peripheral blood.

This CDR3 reads CASSILPGNEQFF. As DNA, the CDR3 is TGTGCCAGTAGTATATTGCCGGGTAATGAGCAGTTCTTC. This chain uses TRBV19 with TRBJ2-1; D is unresolved. The CDR3 is 13 residues long. Germline V gene lookup returns CDR1 LNHDA and CDR2 SQIVND (reference sequence). Trimming removed 2 bases from V and 7 bases from J, with 9 bases in between.